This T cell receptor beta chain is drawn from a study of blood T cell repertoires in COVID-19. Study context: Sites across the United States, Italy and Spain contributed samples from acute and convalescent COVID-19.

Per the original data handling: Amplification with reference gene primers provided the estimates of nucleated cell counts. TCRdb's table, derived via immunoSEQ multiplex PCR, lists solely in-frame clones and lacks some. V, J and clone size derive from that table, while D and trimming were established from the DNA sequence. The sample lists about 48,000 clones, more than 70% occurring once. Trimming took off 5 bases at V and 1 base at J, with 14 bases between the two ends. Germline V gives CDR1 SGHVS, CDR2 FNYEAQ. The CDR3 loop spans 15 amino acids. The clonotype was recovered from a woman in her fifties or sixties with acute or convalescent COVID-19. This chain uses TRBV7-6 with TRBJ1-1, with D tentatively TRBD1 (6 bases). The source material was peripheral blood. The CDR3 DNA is TGTGCCAGCAGCCCCGCCAGGGGCGAGAACACTGAAGCTTTCTTT. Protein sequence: CASSPARGENTEAFF. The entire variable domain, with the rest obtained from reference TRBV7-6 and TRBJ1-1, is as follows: GAGVSQSPRYKVTKRGQDVALRCDPISGHVSLYWYRQALGQGPEFLTYFNYEAQQDKSGLPNDRFSAERPEGSISTLTIQRTEQRDSAMYRCASSPARGENTEAFFGQGTRLTVV.